These 18 T cell receptor beta chains were sequenced from one sample in a study of cytomegalovirus exposure and HLA in healthy donors. Amplification used 60 Vbeta primers and 13 Jbeta primers. The data were produced by immunoSEQ multiplex PCR, yet TCRdb's version contains in-frame clones alone and is incomplete. This sample's clone table lists approximately 100,000 clones. The specimen was PBMCs. The source is a man aged 45-60 years in good health and CMV-seropositive.

DNA of the CDR3: TGTGCCAGTAGTGAGGGACTAGCGGGCTCCTACGAGCAGTACTTC. Translated: CASSEGLAGSYEQYF. V is TRBV19 and J is TRBJ2-7, with TRBD2 identical over 12 bases. Germline CDR1 reads LNHDA; CDR2 reads SQIVND (reference sequence). After removal of 5 bases from V and 0 bases from J, the junction contained 2 bases not matched to a gene. The CDR3 totals 15 residues.

The J gene is TRBJ2-1, the V gene TRBV20-1; 8 nucleotides agree with TRBD2. The CDR3 is 11 residues long. The germline CDR1 and CDR2 sequences are DFQATT and SNEGSKA (reference sequence). V lost 5 bases, J lost 10 bases, and 4 bases stayed unmatched. The CDR3 sequence: CSAPLAGEQFF. CDR3 in DNA: TGCAGTGCTCCGTTAGCGGGAGAGCAGTTCTTC.

The V and J genes are TRBV19 and TRBJ1-5, with 8 nucleotides matching TRBD1. This CDR3 has 17 amino acids. Germline V gene lookup returns CDR1 LNHDA and CDR2 SQIVND (reference sequence). The V and J ends lost 3 bases and 3 bases, in that order; junction bases with no gene match: 10. CDR3 protein: CASSIDRGQGNNQPQHF. The CDR3 DNA reads as TGTGCCAGTAGTATCGACCGAGGACAGGGTAACAATCAGCCCCAGCATTTT.

The chain couples TRBV5-4 to TRBJ1-4; 9 bases are a match to TRBD1. Germline V gives CDR1 SGHNT, CDR2 YYREEE (reference sequence). Trimming at V came to 4 bases and at J to 7 bases, leaving 5 bases not matched to a gene. The CDR3 contains 14 residues. This CDR3 reads CASSTQGAAEKLFF. The CDR3 nucleotides read TGTGCCAGCAGCACACAGGGGGCCGCTGAAAAACTGTTTTTT. Supplemented by reference TRBV5-4 and TRBJ1-4, the full variable domain reads ETGVTQSPTHLIKTRGQQVTLRCSSQSGHNTVSWYQQALGQGPQFIFQYYREEENGRGNFPPRFSGLQFPNYSSELNVNALELDDSALYLCASSTQGAAEKLFFGSGTQLSVL.

V usage is TRBV6-1 and J usage is TRBJ2-6, with a possible D match to TRBD1 (6 bases). CDR1 is MNHNS, CDR2 SASEGT, per germline. Trimming removed 8 bases at V and 5 bases at J, with 10 bases between. The CDR3 contains 13 residues. The CDR3 DNA sequence: TGTGCCAGCCACAGGGATAGGGCCAACGTCCTGACTTTC. It specifies CASHRDRANVLTF.

J is TRBJ1-5 and V is TRBV5-8; TRBD1 is a possible D gene (6 bases). This CDR3 comprises 14 residues. Looked up from germline, CDR1 is SGHTS and CDR2 is YDEGEE. The V end was cut by 2 bases, the J end by 9 bases, with 15 bases between. The CDR3 region has the DNA TGTGCCAGCAGCTTTCGTTTAAGGGGGAGGCCCCAGCATTTT. Translation: CASSFRLRGRPQHF.

The rearrangement uses TRBV11-3 and TRBJ1-1, with 9 bases that match TRBD1. This CDR3 spans 14 amino acids. The J segment lost 6 bases and the V segment lost 0 bases, leaving 2 bases of the junction unmatched. The germline gives CDR1 SGHNT, CDR2 YENEEA. The CDR3 sequence: CASSLEQGASEAFF. Here the CDR3 DNA reads TGTGCCAGCAGCTTAGAACAGGGGGCTTCTGAAGCTTTCTTT.

This chain connects TRBV29-1 to TRBJ1-4, with D perhaps TRBD1 (6 bases). The CDR3 runs 15 residues. Looked up from germline, CDR1 is SQVTM and CDR2 is ANQGSEA. V shed 6 bases and J shed 2 bases, with 16 bases lying between them. CDR3 nucleotide sequence: TGCAGCGTCGGTGCGTCGAGGGGGACTAATGAAAAACTGTTTTTT. It is translated as CSVGASRGTNEKLFF.

The V and J genes are TRBV19 and TRBJ2-3; weak D call: TRBD1 (5 bases). Germline values: CDR1 LNHDA, CDR2 SQIVND (reference sequence). With 6 bases removed from V and 6 bases from J, the gap between germline ends came to 10 bases. CDR3 size: 12 residues. The CDR3 spells CASRISGDTQYF. DNA of the CDR3: TGTGCCAGTAGAATATCAGGGGATACGCAGTATTTT.

The chain carries TRBV11-3 and TRBJ2-1, with TRBD1 as a possible D gene (5 bases). CDR1 is SGHNT, CDR2 YENEEA, per germline. V was shortened by 0 bases and J by 2 bases, with 11 bases between the two germline ends. This CDR3 contains 16 residues. The CDR3 region has the DNA TGTGCCAGCAGCTTAGAGCAGGGCGGCACCTACAATGAGCAGTTCTTC. Translation gives CASSLEQGGTYNEQFF.

The chain combines TRBV7-8 with TRBJ1-1, with TRBD1 matching over 11 bases. Losses at the gene ends were 5 bases for V and 3 bases for J; bases not matched to a gene: 8. Germline CDR1 is SGHVS and CDR2 is FQNEAQ. The CDR3 has 16 residues. The CDR3 bases are TGTGCCAGCAGCCCCGGACAGGGGGCTATCGACACTGAAGCTTTCTTT. Protein: CASSPGQGAIDTEAFF.

V is TRBV30 and J is TRBJ1-5; 7 nucleotides match TRBD1. After removal of 2 bases from V and 5 bases from J, the junction contained 3 bases not matched to a gene. Germline CDR1 GTSNPN, CDR2 SVGIG (reference sequence). The CDR3 loop spans 13 amino acids. In DNA form, the CDR3 reads TGTGCCTGGAGTCGACAGGGATATCAGCCCCAGCATTTT. Amino acid sequence: CAWSRQGYQPQHF.

This sequence joins TRBV6-6 and TRBJ1-1, with D uncertain. Germline V gene data show CDR1 as MNHNY and CDR2 as SVGAGI (reference sequence). The V end lost 5 bases, the J end lost 2 bases, and 12 bases lay between the germline ends. This CDR3 comprises 14 residues. The CDR3 reads CASSPRRGNTEAFF. The CDR3 bases are TGTGCCAGCAGTCCCCGACGGGGAAACACTGAAGCTTTCTTT.

This sequence joins TRBV18 and TRBJ1-1; no firm D call. The CDR3 sequence is 13 residues long. The V gene's germline CDR1 is KGHSH and CDR2 LQKENI. V lost 6 bases and J 4 bases, leaving 12 bases between the germline ends. This CDR3 is CASSLGSPTEAFF. CDR3 sequence (DNA): TGTGCCAGCTCCCTCGGGTCGCCCACTGAAGCTTTCTTT. Full variable domain (remainder filled in from reference TRBV18 and TRBJ1-1): NAGVMQNPRHLVRRRGQEARLRCSPMKGHSHVYWYRQLPEEGLKFMVYLQKENIIDESGMPKERFSAEFPKEGPSILRIQQVVRGDSAAYFCASSLGSPTEAFFGQGTRLTVV.

The CDR3 here is CASSSRREQFF. The CDR3 nucleotides are TGTGCCAGCAGCTCGAGGCGTGAGCAGTTCTTC. The V call is TRBV7-2, the J call TRBJ2-1; no definite D call. The germline V gene has CDR1 SGHTA and CDR2 FQGNSA. CDR3 size: 11 residues. V was cut by 4 bases and J by 9 bases, with 7 bases left in between. Using reference TRBV7-2 and TRBJ2-1 for the parts outside the CDR3, the full variable domain is GAGVSQSPSNKVTEKGKDVELRCDPISGHTALYWYRQSLGQGLEFLIYFQGNSAPDKSGLPSDRFSAERTGGSVSTLTIQRTQQEDSAVYLCASSSRREQFFGPGTRLTVL.

The rearrangement joins TRBV11-3 to TRBJ2-2; 7 nucleotides align to TRBD2. This CDR3 contains 15 residues. With 0 bases clipped from V and 7 bases from J, the junction kept 5 bases outside the gene matches. Germline-derived CDR1 and CDR2 are SGHNT and YENEEA. CDR3 amino acids: CASSLEPGGNGELFF. For the CDR3, the DNA is TGTGCCAGCAGCTTAGAACCCGGGGGGAACGGGGAGCTGTTTTTT.

The chain joins TRBV28 to TRBJ2-7; 9 bases are shared with TRBD2. The length of the CDR3 is 16 residues. Germline V gene sequence: CDR1 MDHEN, CDR2 SYDVKM. V lost 4 bases, J lost 5 bases, and 12 bases stayed unmatched. The CDR3 DNA reads as TGTGCCAGCAGTTCCCCCGGTGCTAGCGGGACCAACGAGCAGTACTTC. Amino acid sequence: CASSSPGASGTNEQYF. The full variable domain, with the rest looked up from reference TRBV28 and TRBJ2-7, is DVKVTQSSRYLVKRTGEKVFLECVQDMDHENMFWYRQDPGLGLRLIYFSYDVKMKEKGDIPEGYSVSREKKERFSLILESASTNQTSMYLCASSSPGASGTNEQYFGPGTRLTVT.

The gene calls are TRBV11-2 and TRBJ1-5; 7 bases map to TRBD1. The CDR3 has 14 amino acids. CDR1 is SGHAT, CDR2 FQNNGV, per germline. The J segment lost 4 bases and the V segment lost 5 bases, leaving 5 bases of the junction unmatched. CDR3 region: CASSPDRVNQPQHF. In DNA, the CDR3 is TGTGCCAGCAGCCCCGACAGGGTTAATCAGCCCCAGCATTTT.